This T cell receptor (beta chain) stems from a study of T cells in Graves' hyperthyroidism and ophthalmopathy. From germline, CDR1 is LNHDA and CDR2 SQIVND (reference sequence). Deletions cut 5 bases from V and 4 bases from J, with 9 bases between. CDR3 size: 13 residues. Researchers took RNA transcripts and amplified the TCR beta CDR3 regions from them. HTBI primers drove first-round RT-PCR of the TCR CDR3. TCRdb analysed the multiplex PCR reads with MiXCR anew, one entry per CDR3 protein. The sample shows approximately 600,000 distinct CDR3 sequences, approximately 15% of them seen only once. PBMCs were derived from 10 ml fresh peripheral blood. Regarding the study as a whole: Among thyroid clonotypes expanded above 0.001, most also appeared in blood. Ophthalmopathy prediction by the model preceded onset by a median about 6 months.

About this clonotype: The antigen is not known.

The chain recombines TRBV19 with TRBJ2-1; D gene uncertain. The material sequenced was blood. The receptor comes from a woman aged 30 to 39 with Graves' hyperthyroidism that later progressed to Graves' ophthalmopathy. CDR3: CASSEAFYNEQFF. As DNA, the CDR3 is TGTGCCAGTAGTGAAGCTTTTTACAATGAGCAGTTCTTC.